This is a list of T cell receptor beta chains from one sample in a study of Graves' ophthalmopathy and Graves' hyperthyroidism. In TCRdb, the multiplex PCR reads were re-called with MiXCR into one record per CDR3 protein. The sample records about 700,000 distinct CDR3 sequences, roughly 41% being singletons. Material for sequencing was peripheral blood. The source of these receptors is an adult man with Graves' ophthalmopathy. The CDR3 runs from the conserved cysteine through the conserved F or W. The D gene is left open where the match is weak. Clone sizes are given selectively: once, few, many, or a class where the clone is expanded.

J gene	clone size	D gene	V gene	CDR3 protein	CDR3 DNA
TRBJ1-4	many	NA	TRBV10-3	CASSGRSEGGLFF	TGTGCCAGCAGTGGGAGAAGCGAGGGTGGGCTGTTTTTT
TRBJ1-5	NA	NA	TRBV20-1	CSALGGRWSNQPQHF	TGCAGTGCTTTGGGGGGACGATGGAGCAATCAGCCCCAGCATTTT
TRBJ1-5	many	NA	TRBV19	CASSILKDSINQPQHF	TGTGCCAGTAGTATTCTCAAAGACAGCATCAATCAGCCCCAGCATTTT
TRBJ1-3	once	NA	TRBV10-2	CASSESRGNTIYF	TGCGCCAGCAGTGAGTCCCGGGGAAACACCATATATTTT
TRBJ1-4	once	NA	TRBV4-1	CASSPRGATEKLFF	TGCGCCAGCAGCCCTAGGGGCGCGACTGAAAAACTGTTTTTT
TRBJ1-1	NA	TRBD1	TRBV29-1	CSVEDSGTGEYLKPEAFF	TGCAGCGTTGAAGATTCCGGGACAGGGGAGTATTTGAAGCCTGAAGCTTTCTTT
TRBJ1-3	NA	NA	TRBV30	CAWSPGRGNTIYF	TGTGCCTGGAGCCCCGGCAGGGGAAACACCATATATTTT
TRBJ1-2	many	NA	TRBV10-2	CASSESRTGYGYTF	TGCGCCAGCAGTGAGTCGAGGACCGGCTATGGCTACACCTTC
TRBJ1-5	many	TRBD1	TRBV10-3	CASREWQGGQPQHF	TGTGCCAGCAGGGAGTGGCAGGGGGGCCAGCCCCAGCATTTT
TRBJ1-3	NA	TRBD1	TRBV3-1	CASTRGTEGNTIYF	TGTGCCAGTACTCGAGGGACAGAGGGAAACACCATATATTTT
TRBJ1-1	few	NA	TRBV16	CASSPRPEAFF	TGTGCCAGCAGCCCCCGTCCTGAAGCTTTCTTT
TRBJ1-2	NA	TRBD1	TRBV7-4	CASSLAFDRAFGYGYTF	TGTGCCAGCAGCTTAGCGTTCGACAGGGCCTTCGGCTATGGCTACACCTTC
TRBJ2-5	few	NA	TRBV5-1	CASSPPGQETRYF	TGCGCCAGCAGCCCCCCAGGGCAAGAGACCCGGTACTTC
TRBJ1-5	many	NA	TRBV12-5	CASGPTSTDNQPQHF	TGTGCTAGTGGTCCCACGTCGACCGACAATCAGCCCCAGCATTTT
TRBJ1-2	many	NA	TRBV5-1	CASSLAEFYGYTF	TGCGCCAGCAGCTTGGCCGAATTCTATGGCTACACCTTC
TRBJ2-1	NA	NA	TRBV7-8	CASSGVGQGQFF	TGTGCCAGTAGTGGCGTAGGTCAGGGGCAGTTCTTC
TRBJ1-6	NA	NA	TRBV5-6	CASSGGYNSPLHF	TGTGCCAGCAGTGGCGGCTATAATTCACCCCTCCACTTT
TRBJ2-2	NA	TRBD2	TRBV2	CASTAGGPRELFF	TGTGCCAGCACAGCGGGAGGGCCGAGGGAGCTGTTTTTT
TRBJ2-2	NA	NA	TRBV7-9	CASSLVPGSYGELFF	TGTGCCAGCAGCTTAGTCCCGGGGTCCTACGGGGAGCTGTTTTTT
TRBJ1-2	NA	TRBD1	TRBV7-3	CASSPGTGVYYGYTF	TGTGCCAGCAGCCCAGGGACAGGGGTTTATTATGGCTACACCTTC
TRBJ2-5	many	TRBD2	TRBV10-3	CASSDPGGLVGQETQYF	TGTGCCAGCAGTGATCCTGGGGGACTAGTAGGGCAAGAGACCCAGTACTTC
TRBJ1-4	many	TRBD1	TRBV5-5	CASSSRSGTGDEKLFF	TGTGCCAGCAGCTCAAGATCCGGGACAGGGGATGAAAAACTGTTTTTT
TRBJ2-5	many	NA	TRBV15	CATSRDVGGLTQYF	TGTGCCACCAGCAGAGATGTGGGCGGTTTGACCCAGTACTTC
TRBJ2-5	many	NA	TRBV20-1	CSASRTGREGTQYF	TGCAGTGCTTCTCGGACAGGGAGGGAGGGGACCCAGTACTTC
TRBJ1-2	many	TRBD1	TRBV7-3	CASSLTLTRGLYGYTF	TGTGCCAGCAGCTTAACGTTAACCAGGGGGCTCTATGGCTACACCTTC
TRBJ1-5	NA	NA	TRBV10-3	CASSQQGSQPQHF	TGTGCCAGCAGTCAACAGGGCAGTCAGCCCCAGCATTTT
TRBJ2-7	many	NA	TRBV4-1	CASSQDRGSYEQYF	TGCGCCAGCAGCCAAGACAGGGGATCCTACGAGCAGTACTTC
TRBJ1-2	few	TRBD1	TRBV3-1	CASSHADRARWGYTF	TGTGCCAGCAGCCACGCGGACAGGGCGAGGTGGGGCTACACCTTC
TRBJ1-6	NA	NA	TRBV10-3	CAISLQGVRFSSPLHF	TGTGCCATCAGTCTACAAGGGGTAAGGTTTAGTTCACCCCTCCACTTT
TRBJ1-1	many	NA	TRBV4-3	CASSLPRTEAFF	TGCGCCAGCAGCCTCCCGAGAACTGAAGCTTTCTTT
TRBJ2-3	few	TRBD1	TRBV10-3	CAISESGQGDYTQYF	TGTGCCATCAGTGAGTCGGGACAGGGGGATTATACGCAGTATTTT
TRBJ2-7	NA	NA	TRBV27	CASSLSPTTYEQYF	TGTGCCAGCAGTTTGAGTCCAACCACCTACGAGCAGTACTTC
TRBJ1-1	many	NA	TRBV20-1	CSATGDPGYTEAFF	TGCAGTGCTACAGGGGACCCGGGATACACTGAAGCTTTCTTT
TRBJ2-7	few	TRBD2	TRBV7-9	CASSHLGLGLAGAGVTYEQYF	TGTGCCAGCAGCCATCTTGGTCTAGGACTAGCGGGAGCGGGGGTAACCTACGAGCAGTACTTC
TRBJ1-1	NA	NA	TRBV25-1	CARDPKQGRTEAFF	TGTGCTAGAGATCCTAAACAGGGTAGGACTGAAGCTTTCTTT
TRBJ2-5	many	NA	TRBV24-1	CASQRGVQETQYF	TGTGCCTCCCAAAGGGGGGTCCAAGAGACCCAGTACTTC
TRBJ1-2	NA	NA	TRBV7-2	CASSLDISGAGYTF	TGTGCCAGCAGCTTAGATATCTCGGGTGCCGGCTACACCTTC
TRBJ1-5	many	NA	TRBV7-2	CASSLGGVTNQPQHF	TGTGCCAGCAGCTTAGGGGGGGTTACCAATCAGCCCCAGCATTTT
TRBJ2-7	NA	NA	TRBV2	CASTTIGEQYF	TGTGCCAGCACTACGATAGGGGAGCAGTACTTC
TRBJ1-2	many	TRBD1	TRBV20-1	CSLPPDRGPSSYGYTF	TGCAGTCTCCCACCGGACAGGGGTCCCTCTAGCTATGGCTACACCTTC
TRBJ1-2	NA	NA	TRBV9	CASSYPLWGHGYTF	TGTGCCAGCAGTTACCCGTTGTGGGGGCATGGCTACACCTTC
TRBJ1-5	many	NA	TRBV6-5	CASFPEAQHF	TGTGCCAGCTTTCCCGAGGCCCAGCATTTT
TRBJ2-5	few	NA	TRBV4-1	CASSHSTAAQETQYF	TGCGCCAGCAGCCATTCAACGGCGGCTCAAGAGACCCAGTACTTC
TRBJ2-2	NA	NA	TRBV9	CASSGAGTGNTGELFF	TGTGCCAGCAGTGGAGCCGGGACGGGGAACACCGGGGAGCTGTTTTTT
TRBJ2-5	many	TRBD2	TRBV4-1	CASSRITSVPETQYF	TGCGCCAGCAGCCGGATTACTAGCGTCCCAGAGACCCAGTACTTC
TRBJ2-2	many	TRBD1	TRBV7-9	CASSRGPANTGELFF	TGTGCCAGCAGCAGGGGGCCCGCGAACACCGGGGAGCTGTTTTTT
TRBJ2-2	many	NA	TRBV10-3	CASRTTPSTGELFF	TGTGCCAGCAGGACCACCCCGAGCACCGGGGAGCTGTTTTTT
TRBJ2-1	NA	TRBD2	TRBV24-1	CATSAASGTYNEQFF	TGTGCCACCAGTGCGGCTAGCGGTACTTACAATGAGCAGTTCTTC
TRBJ2-7	NA	NA	TRBV29-1	CSSSGTIEQYF	TGCAGCAGTTCCGGGACAATCGAGCAGTACTTC
TRBJ1-4	many	TRBD1	TRBV20-1	CSANPGDRGKLFF	TGCAGTGCTAACCCCGGGGACAGGGGAAAACTGTTTTTT